One sample yielded the 16 T cell receptor beta chains listed below, sequenced in a study of Ad26.COV2.S vaccination and SARS-CoV-2 variants. TCRdb's table, derived via immunoSEQ multiplex PCR, lists solely in-frame clones and lacks some. The sample lists 300,000 to 400,000 clones, 92% seen once, with around 4% in the top ten. The sample consisted of peripheral blood, taken after recovery from COVID-19. Receptors originate from a human donor who had recovered from COVID-19.

This chain connects TRBV19 to TRBJ2-7; 7 nucleotides line up with TRBD1. The length of the CDR3 is 15 residues. V shed 4 bases, J shed 1 base, and the junction held 7 bases outside the gene matches. Germline lookup yields CDR1 LNHDA and CDR2 SQIVND (reference sequence). CDR3 nucleotide sequence: TGTGCCAGTAGTACCACTCCGGGACAGTCCTACGAGCAGTACTTC. The encoded protein is CASSTTPGQSYEQYF.

A few counts support this clone. The chain links TRBV12-5 to TRBJ1-5; D unresolved. Germline CDR1 is LGHNT and CDR2 is FRNRAP. CDR3 length: 12 residues. V shed 2 bases and J shed 9 bases, with 8 bases lying between them. The CDR3 loop is CASGLSSPPQHF. The CDR3 coding sequence is TGTGCTAGTGGTTTGAGCAGTCCGCCCCAGCATTTT.

In DNA form, the CDR3 reads TGTGCCAGCAGTTACCCGATTCCGGGACAGGGGAAGTCCGCGGACACTGAAGCTTTCTTT. Translating it yields CASSYPIPGQGKSADTEAFF. This rearrangement joins TRBV6-2 or TRBV6-3 to TRBJ1-1, with 10 bases identical to TRBD1. Germline V gives CDR1 MNHEY, CDR2 SVGEGT. V lost 2 bases and J lost 3; bases outside the gene matches: 18. This CDR3 contains 20 residues.

This chain connects TRBV6-5 to TRBJ1-1, with 9 bases matching TRBD1. Germline assignment: CDR1 MNHEY and CDR2 SVGAGI. This CDR3 is 14 amino acids long. Trimming cost V 7 bases and J 1 base; bases outside gene matches: 4. CDR3 amino acids: CASNTGGWNTEAFF. Written as DNA, the CDR3 is TGTGCCAGCAATACAGGGGGCTGGAACACTGAAGCTTTCTTT.

The genes are TRBV23-1 and TRBJ2-2; D is possibly TRBD1 (6 bases). TRBV23-1 is annotated as an ORF whose role is uncertain. This CDR3 is 16 amino acids long. V gave up 0 bases and J gave up 1 base, with 9 bases separating them. DNA for the CDR3: TGCGCCAGCAGTCAATCGGGACACCTGAACACCGGGGAGCTGTTTTTT. Its protein product is CASSQSGHLNTGELFF.

This chain joins TRBV6-5 and TRBJ2-1; 8 nucleotides align to TRBD2. The J segment lost 1 base and the V segment lost 6 bases, leaving 2 bases of the junction unmatched. Germline V CDR1 and CDR2: MNHEY, SVGAGI. This CDR3 has 14 residues. The CDR3 loop reads CASRRGDSYNEQFF. CDR3 coding DNA: TGTGCCAGCAGGCGGGGGGATTCCTACAATGAGCAGTTCTTC.

This chain connects TRBV4-3 to TRBJ2-7, with a possible D match to TRBD1 (7 bases). V lost 0 bases, J lost 5 bases, and 14 bases lay in between. Germline CDR1 LGHNA, CDR2 YSLEER. The CDR3 consists of 15 residues. The CDR3 protein is CASSQDWQGGDEQYF. Written as DNA, the CDR3 is TGCGCCAGCAGCCAAGATTGGCAGGGGGGCGACGAGCAGTACTTC.

The chain uses TRBV5-1 and TRBJ2-7; 10 positions agree with TRBD2. Germline CDR1 reads SGHRS; CDR2 reads YFSETQ. V lost 4 bases to trimming and J lost 0 bases; unmatched junction nucleotides: 7. CDR3 size: 16 residues. The CDR3 sequence: CASSPPPSGGSYEQYF. In DNA, the CDR3 is TGCGCCAGCAGCCCGCCCCCTAGCGGGGGCTCCTACGAGCAGTACTTC.

V usage is TRBV5-8 and J usage is TRBJ2-3, with 7 bases identical to TRBD2. The V and J ends lost 4 bases and 6 bases, in that order; junction bases with no gene match: 5. The CDR3 is made up of 13 amino acids. Per germline, CDR1 SGHTS and CDR2 YDEGEE. CDR3 in DNA: TGTGCCAGCAGCCGCCCCGGGGGGGATACGCAGTATTTT. As protein: CASSRPGGDTQYF.

V gene TRBV7-2 combines with J gene TRBJ2-3; D call uncertain. Germline CDR1 is SGHTA and CDR2 is FQGNSA. The CDR3 extends over 15 amino acids. V was pared by 1 base and J by 5 bases, with 13 bases between. CDR3 in DNA: TGTGCCAGCAGCTTAGTCGCAGGCGGCATAGATACGCAGTATTTT. This sequence encodes CASSLVAGGIDTQYF.

A word on this clone: The same CDR3 is also encoded by other DNA sequences in this sample. This rearrangement joins TRBV11-2 to TRBJ2-7; no reliable D call. CDR3 size: 11 residues. The germline CDR1 and CDR2 sequences are SGHAT and FQNNGV. V was trimmed by 1 base and J by 4 bases, leaving 2 bases between them. CDR3 loop: CASSLVYEQYF. CDR3 nucleotides: TGTGCCAGCAGCTTAGTGTACGAGCAGTACTTC.

The chain uses TRBV6-5 and TRBJ2-2; D not certain. CDR1 is MNHEY and CDR2 is SVGAGI in the germline V gene. Trimming took 0 bases from V and 7 from J, leaving 12 bases between them. CDR3 length: 15 amino acids. CDR3 loop: CASSYSGPHDGELFF. In DNA form, the CDR3 reads TGTGCCAGCAGTTACTCCGGCCCTCATGACGGGGAGCTGTTTTTT.

This chain uses TRBV27 with TRBJ1-1; tentatively, D is TRBD1 (6 bases). CDR1 and CDR2 (germline): MNHEY, SMNVEV (reference sequence). The V end lost 2 bases, the J end lost 3 bases, and 16 bases lay between the germline ends. The CDR3 runs 16 residues. CDR3: CASSLRDNLRYTEAFF. DNA of the CDR3: TGTGCCAGCAGTTTACGGGACAATCTTCGGTACACTGAAGCTTTCTTT.

V gene TRBV12-3 or TRBV12-4 combines with J gene TRBJ2-3; no firm D call. The V end lost 7 bases, the J end lost 6 bases, and 11 bases lay between the germline ends. The CDR3 has 12 residues. CDR3 bases: TGTGCCAGCATCGATTACGGCGATACGCAGTATTTT. It yields the protein CASIDYGDTQYF.

V usage is TRBV5-1 and J usage is TRBJ1-1; the D is unclear. Germline V gene sequence: CDR1 SGHRS, CDR2 YFSETQ. This CDR3 comprises 15 residues. Between the trimmed V and J ends, which lost 4 bases and 3 bases, there was a span of 16 bases. The CDR3 DNA is TGCGCCAGCAGCCCGACATTCGGGCTGTACACTGAAGCTTTCTTT. Its protein is CASSPTFGLYTEAFF.

The V call is TRBV10-3, the J call TRBJ2-7, with 7 bases aligning to TRBD2. Per the germline V gene, CDR1 is ENHRY and CDR2 is SYGVKD. J lost 2 bases, V lost 11 bases, and 9 bases had no gene match. CDR3 length: 13 amino acids. The CDR3, as DNA: TGTGCCTCCGAAAGCGGGATGGCCTACGAGCAGTACTTC. It yields the protein CASESGMAYEQYF.